This T cell receptor (beta chain) was observed in a study of T cell changes during pregnancy in multiple sclerosis. Generated by immunoSEQ multiplex PCR, the TCRdb table keeps only in-frame clones and is missing some. The data hold approximately 120,000 clones, with 90% to 98% observed a single time. Looked up from germline, CDR1 is SGHRS and CDR2 is YFSETQ. The CDR3 loop spans 17 amino acids. The V segment lost 1 base and the J segment 2 bases; nucleotides outside the gene matches: 7. The sequencing here drew on peripheral blood, taken after pregnancy. This TCR was sampled from a female donor with multiple sclerosis, enrolled in a pregnancy study. This chain uses TRBV5-1 with TRBJ2-1; 9 positions match TRBD2. The CDR3 DNA is TGCGCCAGCAGCTTGTTTAGCGGGAGAGGTCCCTACAATGAGCAGTTCTTC. Translation gives CASSLFSGRGPYNEQFF.